Below, 8 T cell receptor beta chains from the same sample are listed, as sequenced in a study of blood T cells in healthy people across ages. PCR was performed a second time for about 6 to 11 cycles using a sample-barcoded 5' primer and a J-beta primer mix. Via MiXCR, TCRdb re-called the 5' RACE reads, giving one row per CDR3 protein. The repertoire holds about 680,000 distinct CDR3 sequences, 49% seen once, with under 35% in the top ten. Sample: blood. All receptors derive from a woman aged 55-69 years in good health.

The CDR3 DNA sequence: TGCGCCAGCAGCAGAGACAGGGGGAGCACTGAAGCTTTCTTT. This translates into CASSRDRGSTEAFF. The chain couples TRBV5-1 to TRBJ1-1; 9 nucleotides match TRBD1. Per germline, CDR1 SGHRS and CDR2 YFSETQ. V lost 4 bases and J lost 4; bases outside the gene matches: 5. This CDR3 contains 14 residues.

This clonotype was counted only a few times. The chain has TRBV12-3 or TRBV12-4 and TRBJ2-3; no definite D call. V was cut by 3 bases and J by 8 bases, with 18 bases left in between. The CDR3 loop spans 15 amino acids. The CDR3 loop is CASSFWGAGFVTQYF. DNA for the CDR3: TGTGCCAGCAGTTTTTGGGGTGCTGGGTTCGTTACGCAGTATTTT.

This rearrangement joins TRBV21-1 to TRBJ2-7; no DNA check was done on the table's D call, TRBD2. TRBV21-1 is tagged as a pseudogene. The CDR3 runs 17 residues. The CDR3 reads CASSKPENLLGNYEQYF. The CDR3 DNA follows: TGTGCCAGCAGCAAACCTGAGAATTTGCTAGGGAACTACGAGCAGTACTTC.

The chain joins TRBV3-1 to TRBJ2-3, with D possibly being TRBD2 (5 bases). Germline V gene lookup returns CDR1 LGHDT and CDR2 YNNKEL (reference sequence). CDR3 length: 16 amino acids. V lost 1 base and J lost 0, with 11 bases in between. In DNA, the CDR3 is TGTGCCAGCAGCCAAGGAGCGGACCTTAGCACAGATACGCAGTATTTT. It codes for CASSQGADLSTDTQYF.

This clonotype showed up just a few times. For the CDR3, the DNA is TGTGCCAGCAGCTCAGGACTAGCGGGGCGTCACGAGCAGTACTTC. It is translated as CASSSGLAGRHEQYF. The gene calls are TRBV7-2 and TRBJ2-7, with 12 bases fitting TRBD2. The germline V gene encodes CDR1 SGHTA and CDR2 FQGNSA. The CDR3 consists of 15 residues. V lost 4 bases and J lost 5; bases outside the gene matches: 6.

The V call is TRBV27, the J call TRBJ2-3, with 7 bases fitting TRBD2. CDR1 and CDR2 (germline): MNHEY, SMNVEV (reference sequence). J gave up 6 bases and V 6 bases, and 6 bases lay outside the gene matches. The CDR3 loop spans 13 amino acids. CDR3 in amino acids: CASRSGMVDTQYF. The CDR3 region has the DNA TGTGCCAGCAGGAGCGGGATGGTGGATACGCAGTATTTT.

This clonotype was seen repeatedly, ten times or more. The chain links TRBV6-2 or TRBV6-3 to TRBJ2-7, with TRBD2 identical over 13 bases. This CDR3 comprises 15 residues. Germline CDR1 MNHEY, CDR2 SVGEGT. The V segment lost 6 bases and the J segment 5 bases; nucleotides outside the gene matches: 7. The CDR3 sequence: CASSPRTSGSNEQYF. Written as DNA, the CDR3 is TGTGCCAGCAGCCCTAGGACTAGCGGGAGTAACGAGCAGTACTTC.

This clonotype showed up just once. The rearrangement links TRBV6-2 or TRBV6-3 to TRBJ2-1; 9 positions match TRBD1. Germline lookup yields CDR1 MNHEY and CDR2 SVGEGT. The CDR3 spans 14 residues. V lost 4 bases, J lost 10 bases, and 8 bases stayed unmatched. CDR3 nucleotides: TGTGCCAGCAGTTTGGACAGGGGCCGTCGGGAGCAGTTCTTC. This gives the protein CASSLDRGRREQFF.